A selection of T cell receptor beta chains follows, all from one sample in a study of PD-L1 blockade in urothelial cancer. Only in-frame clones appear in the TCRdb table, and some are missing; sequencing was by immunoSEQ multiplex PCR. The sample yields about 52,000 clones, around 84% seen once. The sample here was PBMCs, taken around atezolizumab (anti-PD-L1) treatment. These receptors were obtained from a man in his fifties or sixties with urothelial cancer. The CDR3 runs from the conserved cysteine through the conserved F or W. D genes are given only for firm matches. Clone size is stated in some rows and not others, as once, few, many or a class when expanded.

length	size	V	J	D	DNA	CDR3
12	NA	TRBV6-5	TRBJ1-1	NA	TGTGCCAGCACACTTGAGAACACTGAAGCTTTCTTT	CASTLENTEAFF
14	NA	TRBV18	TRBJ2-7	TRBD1	TGTGCCAGCTCACCGGGACAGGAAGGAAGTGAGCAGTACTTC	CASSPGQEGSEQYF
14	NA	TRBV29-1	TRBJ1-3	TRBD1	TGCAGCGCCATGACAGGGGGGGCTGGAAACACCATATATTTT	CSAMTGGAGNTIYF
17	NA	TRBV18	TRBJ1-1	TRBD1	TGTGCCAGCTCATTACTAGTCCTCCAGGGGGGAGTTACTGAAGCTTTCTTT	CASSLLVLQGGVTEAFF
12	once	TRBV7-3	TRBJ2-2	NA	TGTGCCAGCAGGACGGGTACCGGGGAGCTGTTTTTT	CASRTGTGELFF
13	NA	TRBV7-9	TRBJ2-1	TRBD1	TGTGCCAGCGAAGGACAGGTGGCGGATGAGCAGTTCTTC	CASEGQVADEQFF
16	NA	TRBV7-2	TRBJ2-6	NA	TGTGCCAGCAGCTCGCTCCTCGGGTTCGGGGCCAACGTCCTGACTTTC	CASSSLLGFGANVLTF
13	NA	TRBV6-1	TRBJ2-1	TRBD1	TGTGCCAGTCACAGGGGCAGGGGAAATGAGCAGTTCTTC	CASHRGRGNEQFF
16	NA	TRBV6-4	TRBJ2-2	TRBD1	TGTGCCAGCTCACTCTCAGGGGGCGCGCGAACCGGGGAGCTGTTTTTT	CASSLSGGARTGELFF
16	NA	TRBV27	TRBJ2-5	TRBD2	TGTGCCAGCAGTCTCGGGACTAGCGGGATTGGAGAGACCCAGTACTTC	CASSLGTSGIGETQYF
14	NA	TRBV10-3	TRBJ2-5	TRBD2	TGTGCCATCAGTGAGTCGAGCGGGAGGGAGACCCAGTACTTC	CAISESSGRETQYF
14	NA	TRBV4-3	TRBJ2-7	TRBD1	TGCGCCAGTAGCCAAGATTTCCGGACAGGGGTAAAGTACTTC	CASSQDFRTGVKYF
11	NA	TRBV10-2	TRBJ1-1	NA	TGCGCCACCAAAGACAGCCACGAAGCTTTCTTT	CATKDSHEAFF